Described below is a single T cell receptor beta chain sequence and its context. The antigen is undetermined. Compared with germline, one end of the junction differs, possibly owing to a read error. The data were taken from a study of T-cell reconstitution after alpha-beta-depleted transplantation in children. Findings and limits, study-wide: Reported findings indicate that, about two months after transplant, alpha-beta T cells came from several hundred expanded clones, which were derived from non-depleted graft cells. Diversity and T-cell counts at one year after transplant derived mostly from new T cells. The study traced high day-60 TCRbeta diversity in some patients to surviving recipient T cells and thymic progenitors.

The germline gives CDR1 DFQATT, CDR2 SNEGSKA (reference sequence). The CDR3 consists of 18 residues. Unique molecular identifiers featured in how the TCRbeta library was prepared. TCRdb analysed the PCR reads with MiXCR anew, one entry per CDR3 protein. The sample contains about 870,000 distinct CDR3 sequences, 16% of which appear only once. The chain recombines TRBV20-1 with TRBJ2-1; 11 bases map to TRBD2. Sequenced here: PBMCs, mostly from graft donor cells, sampled 360 days after TCRalphabeta/CD19-depleted stem cell transplant. The sequence derives from a male patient between 10 and 17 years old who had a stem cell transplant for acute lymphoblastic leukemia, so the T cells may come from the graft donor. CDR3 residues: CCARELAGDVWSYNEQFF. CDR3 coding DNA: TGCTGTGCTAGAGAACTAGCGGGAGATGTTTGGTCCTACAATGAGCAGTTCTTC.